These 32 T cell receptor beta chains originate from one sample sequenced in a study of CD8 T cells in ankylosing spondylitis. Study-level points and caveats: A motif in TCR beta, a set of roughly eight highly homologous variants, appeared characteristic of ankylosing spondylitis blood.

The antigens for these receptors are not known. TCRdb re-called the 5' RACE reads through MiXCR, storing one row per CDR3 protein. The sample carries fewer than 550,000 distinct CDR3 sequences, approximately 5.3% recorded once. Sequenced material: blood, either unsorted or a sorted T cell fraction (not recorded which). Every receptor here comes from a male donor with ankylosing spondylitis.

This clonotype was seen at least ten times. The gene calls are TRBV18 and TRBJ1-3; no definite D call. This CDR3 region has 16 residues. V lost 2 bases to trimming and J lost 0 bases, with 11 bases between them. CDR1 KGHSH and CDR2 LQKENI come from the germline V gene. The CDR3 DNA follows: TGTGCCAGCTCACCAGTTCACATCAGCTCTGGAAACACCATATATTTT. Translated: CASSPVHISSGNTIYF.

This clonotype was counted many times. CDR3 region: CASSFDRGPDTQYF. CDR3 bases: TGTGCCAGCAGTTTCGACAGGGGCCCAGATACGCAGTATTTT. The rearrangement uses TRBV6-5 and TRBJ2-3; TRBD1 matches 8 bases. Germline CDR1 and CDR2: MNHEY and SVGAGI. The CDR3 loop spans 14 amino acids. J lost 4 bases, V lost 4 bases, and 4 bases had no gene match.

The sample holds many counts of this clonotype. V is TRBV27 and J is TRBJ2-1; D may match TRBD1 or TRBD2 (6 bases each). CDR1 and CDR2 (germline): MNHEY, SMNVEV (reference sequence). V was trimmed by 0 bases and J by 8 bases, leaving 11 bases between them. The CDR3 loop spans 14 amino acids. The CDR3 spells CASSLSGGKDEQFF. In nucleotides, the CDR3 is TGTGCCAGCAGTTTATCGGGGGGCAAAGATGAGCAGTTCTTC.

This clonotype was seen only a few times. The J gene is TRBJ2-2, the V gene TRBV28, with TRBD2 matching over 8 bases. Unmatched junction bases numbered 5, after V lost 10 bases and J lost 4 bases. CDR3 length: 13 residues. Germline V lookup: CDR1 MDHEN, CDR2 SYDVKM. Here the CDR3 DNA reads TGTGCCACCAGCGGGAGTATCACCGGGGAGCTGTTTTTT. Its protein product is CATSGSITGELFF.

The table lists this clonotype with many counts. The chain links TRBV9 to TRBJ2-3; D might be TRBD2 (6 bases). The CDR3 is made up of 14 amino acids. Germline values: CDR1 SGDLS, CDR2 YYNGEE. Trimming pared 5 bases from V and 3 bases from J, leaving 13 bases between. The chain's CDR3 is CASREGPTTDTQYF. The CDR3 DNA reads TGTGCCAGCAGGGAGGGGCCCACGACAGATACGCAGTATTTT.

This clonotype was found many times. The rearrangement links TRBV7-6 to TRBJ2-5, with D possibly TRBD1 on 5 matching bases. The CDR3 is 16 residues long. V lost 3 bases and J lost 6, with 20 bases in between. Germline-derived CDR1 and CDR2 are SGHVS and FNYEAQ. CDR3 nucleotide sequence: TGTGCCAGCAGCTTGGGTCTAGGGGCGGCCTCTCAGACCCAGTACTTC. This sequence encodes CASSLGLGAASQTQYF.

The chain is built from TRBV10-3 and TRBJ2-3, with 11 bases that match TRBD2. With 5 bases clipped from V and 4 bases from J, the junction kept 5 bases outside the gene matches. The CDR3 runs to 15 residues. Per germline, CDR1 ENHRY and CDR2 SYGVKD. In nucleotides, the CDR3 is TGTGCCATCAGTATAGCGGGGGGGCCCTCAGATACGCAGTATTTT. Protein product: CAISIAGGPSDTQYF.

This clonotype appeared a few times. This chain connects TRBV11-2 to TRBJ2-5; D may match TRBD1 or TRBD2 (5 bases each). The CDR3 extends over 14 amino acids. Germline V gives CDR1 SGHAT, CDR2 FQNNGV. V lost 5 bases, J lost 4 bases, and 14 bases lay in between. CDR3 sequence (DNA): TGTGCCAGCAGCCCACCCGGGACCCCAGAGACCCAGTACTTC. Protein sequence: CASSPPGTPETQYF.

This clonotype has more than one count but fewer than ten. The chain combines TRBV28 with TRBJ2-2; 11 bases are a match to TRBD2. The CDR3 length is 18 residues. Germline-derived CDR1 and CDR2 are MDHEN and SYDVKM. The trim removed 4 bases at V and 4 bases at J, leaving 11 bases unmatched. Here the CDR3 reads CASSSPQLAGGFTGELFF. Here the CDR3 DNA reads TGTGCCAGCAGTTCCCCCCAGCTAGCGGGGGGTTTCACCGGGGAGCTGTTTTTT. The full variable domain, rest sourced from reference TRBV28 and TRBJ2-2, is DVKVTQSSRYLVKRTGEKVFLECVQDMDHENMFWYRQDPGLGLRLIYFSYDVKMKEKGDIPEGYSVSREKKERFSLILESASTNQTSMYLCASSSPQLAGGFTGELFFGEGSRLTVL.

The sample holds many counts of this clonotype. This sequence joins TRBV28 and TRBJ1-5; D remains unclear. This CDR3 contains 12 residues. Trimming removed 3 bases at V and 5 bases at J, with 5 bases between. CDR1 MDHEN and CDR2 SYDVKM come from the germline V gene. CDR3 sequence: CASSFYYQPQHF. CDR3 sequence (DNA): TGTGCCAGCAGTTTTTATTATCAGCCCCAGCATTTT.

As concerns this clonotype: This clone may be a read error of a much larger clone one base away. The rearrangement links TRBV9 to TRBJ1-2; possible D gene TRBD1, 6 bases. Trimming removed 0 bases at V and 4 bases at J, with 10 bases between. This CDR3 comprises 14 residues. Germline CDR1 reads SGDLS; CDR2 reads YYNGEE. CDR3 sequence: CASSVGQGIYGYTF. The CDR3 region has the DNA TGTGCCAGCAGCGTAGGCCAGGGGATCTATGGCTACACCTTC.

This clonotype occurred many times. The chain has TRBV6-5 and TRBJ2-7; 10 bases are a match to TRBD1. V was pared by 4 bases and J by 3 bases, with 6 bases of the junction left unmatched. Per the germline V gene, CDR1 is MNHEY and CDR2 is SVGAGI. The CDR3 covers 15 residues. The CDR3 is CASSFKGQGSYEQYF. CDR3 DNA: TGTGCCAGCAGTTTTAAGGGACAGGGGAGCTACGAGCAGTACTTC.

This rearrangement joins TRBV7-2 to TRBJ2-3; 11 bases map to TRBD2. Germline trimming cut 5 bases from V and 6 bases from J; bases unmatched to any gene: 10. This CDR3 is 16 amino acids long. Germline assignment: CDR1 SGHTA and CDR2 FQGNSA. This CDR3 is CASSLSTSGDADTQYF. DNA for the CDR3: TGTGCCAGCAGCCTGTCGACTAGCGGGGATGCGGATACGCAGTATTTT.

This rearrangement joins TRBV7-6 to TRBJ2-1; TRBD2 agrees at 7 bases. J was trimmed by 3 bases and V by 5 bases; bases with no gene match: 7. Germline CDR1 and CDR2: SGHVS and FNYEAQ. The CDR3 extends over 15 amino acids. CDR3 DNA: TGTGCCAGCAGCGAAAGACTAGCAGTCTACAATGAGCAGTTCTTC. This sequence encodes CASSERLAVYNEQFF.

This clonotype was observed at least ten times. This chain uses TRBV5-1 with TRBJ2-1; TRBD2 matches 10 bases. Germline-derived CDR1 and CDR2 are SGHRS and YFSETQ. The CDR3 contains 16 residues. The V segment lost 1 base and the J segment 1 base; nucleotides outside the gene matches: 2. The CDR3 here is CASSLQAGGSYNEQFF. In DNA form, the CDR3 reads TGCGCCAGCAGCTTGCAAGCGGGAGGGTCCTACAATGAGCAGTTCTTC. The complete variable domain, with remaining parts taken from reference TRBV5-1 and TRBJ2-1, reads KAGVTQTPRYLIKTRGQQVTLSCSPISGHRSVSWYQQTPGQGLQFLFEYFSETQRNKGNFPGRFSGRQFSNSRSEMNVSTLELGDSALYLCASSLQAGGSYNEQFFGPGTRLTVL.

This clonotype was seen ten or more times. The chain couples TRBV12-3 or TRBV12-4 to TRBJ2-1, with 11 bases identical to TRBD2. With V trimmed by 4 bases and J by 3 bases, 8 bases remained unmatched. This CDR3 is built from 17 residues. As DNA, the CDR3 is TGTGCCAGCAGTTCGACAAGACTAGCGGGAAACTACAATGAGCAGTTCTTC. Its protein is CASSSTRLAGNYNEQFF.

This clonotype was picked up many times. This chain links TRBV28 with TRBJ2-5; 9 nucleotides agree with TRBD2. The CDR3 has 17 amino acids. Germline CDR1 MDHEN, CDR2 SYDVKM. V was clipped by 3 bases and J by 1 base; unmatched bases: 9. This CDR3 reads CASSLMGLAGSQETQYF. CDR3 nucleotide sequence: TGTGCCAGCAGTTTGATGGGGCTAGCGGGATCCCAAGAGACCCAGTACTTC.

The V call is TRBV20-1, the J call TRBJ2-5; weak D call: TRBD2 (6 bases). CDR3 length: 11 amino acids. Germline V gene lookup returns CDR1 DFQATT and CDR2 SNEGSKA (reference sequence). The CDR3 bases are TGCATGGGACTGGACCAAGAGACCCAGTACTTC. This sequence encodes CMGLDQETQYF.

Many counts were recorded for this clonotype. The rearrangement joins TRBV4-3 to TRBJ1-1; D remains ambiguous. The germline CDR1 and CDR2 sequences are LGHNA and YSLEER. This CDR3 has 14 amino acids. V lost 1 base and J 0 bases, leaving 6 bases between the germline ends. The CDR3 coding sequence is TGCGCCAGCAGCCAAGCGGTTGTGAACACTGAAGCTTTCTTT. Amino acid sequence: CASSQAVVNTEAFF.

This clonotype has ten or more counts. The V call is TRBV29-1, the J call TRBJ1-6; no reliable D call. V lost 4 bases, J lost 8 bases, and 9 bases lay in between. Germline V gene data show CDR1 as SQVTM and CDR2 as ANQGSEA. CDR3 length equals 12 residues. CDR3 protein: CSVGIGDSPLHF. The DNA for the CDR3 is TGCAGCGTTGGTATTGGGGATTCACCCCTCCACTTT. The full variable domain, in which reference TRBV29-1 and TRBJ1-6 provide the parts outside the CDR3, is SAVISQKPSRDICQRGTSLTIQCQVDSQVTMMFWYRQQPGQSLTLIATANQGSEATYESGFVIDKFPISRPNLTFSTLTVSNMSPEDSSIYLCSVGIGDSPLHFGNGTRLTVT.

This clonotype was found many times. The rearrangement links TRBV4-1 to TRBJ2-2; D unresolved. Germline-derived CDR1 and CDR2 are MGHRA and YSYEKL. Trimming removed 0 bases at V and 4 bases at J, with 15 bases between. There are 17 residues in the CDR3. CDR3 DNA sequence: TGCGCCAGCAGCCAAGATCCTCGGCGACACTTCACCGGGGAGCTGTTTTTT. This encodes CASSQDPRRHFTGELFF.

This clonotype was recorded many times. The rearrangement uses TRBV25-1 and TRBJ2-1, with 7 positions matching TRBD2. This CDR3 contains 14 residues. Germline trimming cut 4 bases from V and 7 bases from J; bases unmatched to any gene: 7. The germline CDR1 and CDR2 sequences are MGHDK and SYGVNS. This CDR3 is CASSVAGALNEQFF. The CDR3 nucleotides are TGTGCCAGCAGTGTTGCGGGAGCTCTTAATGAGCAGTTCTTC.

This clonotype has ten or more counts. J is TRBJ2-2 and V is TRBV5-1, with D possibly TRBD1 on 6 matching bases. Germline CDR1 SGHRS, CDR2 YFSETQ. This CDR3 is 17 amino acids long. The V and J ends lost 4 bases and 1 base respectively, with 17 bases between them. The CDR3 protein is CASSRVANRENTGELFF. The CDR3, as DNA: TGCGCCAGCAGCCGGGTTGCCAACAGGGAGAACACCGGGGAGCTGTTTTTT.

A few counts support this clonotype. The rearrangement uses TRBV7-8 and TRBJ2-3; a possible D gene is TRBD2 (6 bases). Trimming pared 5 bases from V and 6 bases from J, leaving 21 bases between. Germline values: CDR1 SGHVS, CDR2 FQNEAQ. The CDR3 spans 16 residues. CDR3 DNA sequence: TGTGCCAGCAGCCCCGCTAGCACTAGCCTAGGGGATACGCAGTATTTT. Translating gives CASSPASTSLGDTQYF. Filled out from reference TRBV7-8 and TRBJ2-3, the complete variable domain reads GAGVSQSPRYKVAKRGQDVALRCDPISGHVSLFWYQQALGQGPEFLTYFQNEAQLDKSGLPSDRFFAERPEGSVSTLKIQRTQQEDSAVYLCASSPASTSLGDTQYFGPGTRLTVL.

This clonotype was counted at least ten times. The chain carries TRBV7-9 and TRBJ1-1; 10 bases fit TRBD1. V shed 3 bases and J 11 bases; nucleotides not matched to a gene: 3. The germline V gene encodes CDR1 SEHNR and CDR2 FQNEAQ (reference sequence). The CDR3 is 12 residues long. As DNA, the CDR3 is TGTGCCAGCAGCTTGGGACAGGGGTTGGCTTTCTTT. As protein: CASSLGQGLAFF.

This clonotype was recorded many times. The chain combines TRBV10-3 with TRBJ2-2, with a tentative D call TRBD1 (6 bases). Germline lookup yields CDR1 ENHRY and CDR2 SYGVKD. Trimming removed 7 bases from V and 3 bases from J, with 9 bases in between. The CDR3 consists of 13 residues. The CDR3 DNA is TGTGCCATCATGGCAGGGGACACCGGGGAGCTGTTTTTT. Amino acids: CAIMAGDTGELFF.

Regarding this clonotype: A much larger clone sits a single nucleotide away, making a read error possible. The gene calls are TRBV11-2 and TRBJ2-2; D possibly corresponds to TRBD2 (6 bases). The CDR3 is 15 amino acids. Per germline, CDR1 SGHAT and CDR2 FQNNGV. The DNA for the CDR3 is TGTGCCAGCAGCTTCCTAGCGCTGGGGACCGGGGAGCTGTCTTTT. The encoded protein is CASSFLALGTGELSF.

The table lists this clonotype with many counts. The J gene is TRBJ2-2, the V gene TRBV4-3, with unresolved D. V gave up 0 bases and J gave up 5 bases, with 10 bases separating them. Germline CDR1 reads LGHNA; CDR2 reads YSLEER. The CDR3 contains 15 residues. The CDR3 region is CASSQEGGVTGELFF. CDR3 coding DNA: TGCGCCAGCAGCCAAGAGGGTGGAGTAACCGGGGAGCTGTTTTTT.

In this sample, this clonotype turned up many times. The chain uses TRBV20-1 and TRBJ2-3, with 10 positions matching TRBD2. The CDR3 consists of 14 residues. The germline V gene encodes CDR1 DFQATT and CDR2 SNEGSKA (reference sequence). V dropped 6 bases and J dropped 4; count of bases not matched to a gene: 7. This chain's CDR3 is CSAKRAGGPDTQYF. The DNA for the CDR3 is TGCAGTGCCAAGCGAGCGGGAGGGCCAGATACGCAGTATTTT.

This clonotype was found many times. This rearrangement joins TRBV20-1 to TRBJ1-1, with D unresolved. The CDR3 contains 12 residues. Germline V CDR1 and CDR2: DFQATT, SNEGSKA (reference sequence). V was pared by 5 bases and J by 7 bases, with 14 bases between. This chain's CDR3 is CSAGPLHGEAFF. CDR3 in DNA: TGCAGTGCTGGACCTTTACATGGTGAAGCTTTCTTT.

This chain uses TRBV10-3 with TRBJ1-2, with 8 bases fitting TRBD1. V dropped 9 bases and J dropped 4; count of bases not matched to a gene: 13. CDR1 and CDR2 (germline): ENHRY, SYGVKD. CDR3 length equals 15 residues. The CDR3 spells CAIRRVAGGIYGYTF. The CDR3 DNA follows: TGTGCCATTAGGAGGGTGGCAGGGGGCATCTATGGCTACACCTTC.

This clonotype was picked up many times. The chain carries TRBV27 and TRBJ2-5, with D maybe TRBD1 (6 bases). The CDR3 runs 14 residues. Per the germline V gene, CDR1 is MNHEY and CDR2 is SMNVEV (reference sequence). Between the trimmed V and J ends, which lost 2 bases and 9 bases, there was a span of 16 bases. The CDR3, as DNA: TGTGCCAGCAGTTTAGTCAGGGGCAGTGTGGCCCAGTACTTC. Translating it yields CASSLVRGSVAQYF.